The next 14 T cell receptor beta chains were all read from a single sample in a study of identical twins. TCRdb independently ran MiXCR on the 5' RACE reads; one entry per CDR3 protein. Of about 430,000 distinct CDR3 sequences in the sample, under 20% were seen once. Sequencing used naive T cells sorted from blood. These receptors were collected from a man between 45 and 60 years old in good health.

This clonotype has more than one count but fewer than ten. The genes are TRBV20-1 and TRBJ2-7, with D perhaps matching TRBD2 (7 bases). Between the trimmed V and J ends, which lost 0 bases and 6 bases, there was a span of 18 bases. The CDR3 sequence is 15 residues long. The germline V gene encodes CDR1 DFQATT and CDR2 SNEGSKA (reference sequence). The CDR3 sequence is CSARDGAGARIEQYF. CDR3 nucleotide sequence: TGCAGTGCTAGAGATGGGGCGGGGGCGCGTATCGAGCAGTACTTC.

This clonotype was recorded a few times. The J gene is TRBJ2-1, the V gene TRBV5-1, with D possibly called TRBD1 or TRBD2 (5 bases each). The germline V gene encodes CDR1 SGHRS and CDR2 YFSETQ. The germline V and J ends were trimmed by 5 bases and 7 bases, with 19 bases remaining between them. This CDR3 contains 15 residues. The chain's CDR3 is CASSQGVPTGNEQFF. CDR3 sequence (DNA): TGCGCCAGCAGTCAGGGAGTCCCCACGGGAAATGAGCAGTTCTTC.

This clonotype has ten or more counts. V and J are TRBV11-2 and TRBJ1-6, with D possibly being TRBD1 (5 bases). The V gene's germline CDR1 is SGHAT and CDR2 FQNNGV. Trimming removed 0 bases from V and 4 bases from J, with 10 bases in between. The CDR3 is 16 residues long. As DNA, the CDR3 is TGTGCCAGCAGCTTAGAGAGGGACGGTTATAATTCACCCCTCCACTTT. Translating gives CASSLERDGYNSPLHF.

This clonotype has ten or more counts. V and J are TRBV5-1 and TRBJ1-1, with 7 bases fitting TRBD1. From germline, CDR1 is SGHRS and CDR2 YFSETQ. V trimming: 4 bases; J trimming: 3 bases; junction bases outside the gene matches: 9. CDR3 length equals 15 residues. The CDR3 loop is CASSPLIGQDTEAFF. Here the CDR3 DNA reads TGCGCCAGCAGCCCCCTTATCGGACAGGACACTGAAGCTTTCTTT.

Many counts were recorded for this clonotype. The V and J genes are TRBV6-5 and TRBJ1-1; a weak D match, TRBD1 (6 bases). With 2 bases removed from V and 10 bases from J, the gap between germline ends came to 14 bases. Germline-derived CDR1 and CDR2 are MNHEY and SVGAGI. The CDR3 is made up of 13 amino acids. The CDR3 region has the DNA TGTGCCAGCAGTTACGGGGGGGGCTGGGGAGCTTTCTTT. Protein: CASSYGGGWGAFF.

The chain carries TRBV28 and TRBJ2-5; D is ambiguous. The germline V and J ends were trimmed by 2 bases and 2 bases, with 6 bases remaining between them. In germline, CDR1 is MDHEN, CDR2 SYDVKM. The CDR3 spans 13 residues. This CDR3 is CASSLQPQETQYF. For the CDR3, the DNA is TGTGCCAGCAGTTTACAGCCACAAGAGACCCAGTACTTC.

This clonotype was found many times. The rearrangement links TRBV20-1 to TRBJ2-4; D is possibly TRBD1 (6 bases). V was pared by 0 bases and J by 6 bases, with 15 bases between. Germline CDR1 reads DFQATT; CDR2 reads SNEGSKA (reference sequence). The CDR3 consists of 15 residues. CDR3 region: CSARDYLTGANIQYF. CDR3 sequence (DNA): TGCAGTGCTAGAGATTATTTGACAGGCGCAAACATTCAGTACTTC.

The chain combines TRBV5-1 with TRBJ1-1; D not certain. The CDR3 has 16 amino acids. Trimming cost V 0 bases and J 0 bases, with 12 bases left between them. The germline V gene encodes CDR1 SGHRS and CDR2 YFSETQ. In DNA, the CDR3 is TGCGCCAGCAGCTTGGATCCCCGCGGGATGAACACTGAAGCTTTCTTT. Its protein is CASSLDPRGMNTEAFF.

This clonotype has just a few counts. This chain connects TRBV4-2 to TRBJ1-4; D gene unclear. V gave up 1 base and J gave up 5 bases, with 11 bases separating them. The CDR3 loop spans 15 amino acids. Germline V gene lookup returns CDR1 LGHNA and CDR2 YNFKEQ. Written as DNA, the CDR3 is TGTGCCAGCAGCCAAGTTTCTGGTTGGAATGAAAAACTGTTTTTT. Its translation: CASSQVSGWNEKLFF.

This clonotype was counted many times. The chain links TRBV7-2 to TRBJ2-5; unclear D gene. The germline CDR1 and CDR2 sequences are SGHTA and FQGNSA. V lost 2 bases, J lost 4 bases, and 14 bases lay in between. The CDR3 extends over 15 amino acids. Here the CDR3 reads CASSLQVGKGETQYF. CDR3 in DNA: TGTGCCAGCAGCTTACAAGTGGGGAAGGGAGAGACCCAGTACTTC.

This clonotype was picked up a small number of times. The CDR3 protein is CASSPTSGPSYEQYF. CDR3 in DNA: TGTGCCAGCAGCCCGACTAGCGGGCCCTCCTACGAGCAGTACTTC. This chain joins TRBV7-9 and TRBJ2-7, with TRBD2 matching 10 bases. From germline, CDR1 is SEHNR and CDR2 FQNEAQ (reference sequence). This CDR3 contains 15 residues. The V segment lost 5 bases and the J segment 0 bases; nucleotides outside the gene matches: 4.

The sample holds many counts of this clonotype. The chain joins TRBV24-1 to TRBJ2-2; a weak D match, TRBD1 (6 bases). This CDR3 is 15 amino acids long. The germline V gene encodes CDR1 KGHDR and CDR2 SFDVKD. V was cut by 0 bases and J by 5 bases, with 9 bases left in between. CDR3 protein: CATSDLARGTGELFF. The CDR3 coding sequence is TGTGCCACCAGTGATTTGGCCAGGGGAACCGGGGAGCTGTTTTTT.

This clonotype was picked up a small number of times. The rearrangement uses TRBV7-9 and TRBJ2-3; TRBD1 is a possible D gene (5 bases). V was clipped by 1 base and J by 6 bases, with 11 bases between them. Germline CDR1 and CDR2: SEHNR and FQNEAQ (reference sequence). CDR3 size: 14 residues. CDR3 nucleotide sequence: TGTGCCAGCAGCTTAGTGGGGCCCGGGGATACGCAGTATTTT. Its protein product is CASSLVGPGDTQYF.

The chain couples TRBV20-1 to TRBJ2-5; the match to TRBD2 covers 7 bases. The CDR3 length is 13 residues. In germline, CDR1 is DFQATT, CDR2 SNEGSKA (reference sequence). The junction had 10 bases not matched to a gene; V was cut back by 5 bases and J by 7 bases. The CDR3 nucleotides read TGCAGTGCTCGAAGGACTAGTGTGGGGACCCAGTACTTC. This sequence encodes CSARRTSVGTQYF.